This entry lists 25 T cell receptor beta chains sequenced from one sample in a study of PD-1 blockade in mismatch repair-deficient tumors. Using immunoSEQ multiplex PCR, the repertoire was profiled, and TCRdb retains in-frame clones only, with some absent. The table lists roughly 130,000 clones, around nine tenths of them singletons. The sample in question was peripheral blood, obtained 70 to 72 weeks after starting pembrolizumab. The receptors were gathered from an adult with mismatch repair-deficient cancer.

The chain has TRBV19 and TRBJ2-5, with 7 bases lining up with TRBD1. This CDR3 is 13 amino acids long. The germline gives CDR1 LNHDA, CDR2 SQIVND (reference sequence). Losses at the gene ends were 6 bases for V and 4 bases for J; bases not matched to a gene: 5. The CDR3 DNA is TGTGCCAGTAGATCCGACAGGGTAGAGACCCAGTACTTC. Encoded protein: CASRSDRVETQYF.

The V gene is TRBV18, the J gene TRBJ1-5; 7 bases agree with TRBD1. Germline assignment: CDR1 KGHSH and CDR2 LQKENI. The CDR3 spans 15 residues. J was trimmed by 12 bases and V by 4 bases; bases with no gene match: 15. The DNA of the CDR3 is TGTGCCAGCTCACTGGATGTGGGGGGAAGGGGGCTCCAGCATTTT. Residues: CASSLDVGGRGLQHF.

This clone came up once. The chain joins TRBV7-9 to TRBJ2-7; 7 bases are a match to TRBD2. Trimming removed 5 bases from V and 1 base from J; junction bases left unmatched: 14. Germline CDR1 SEHNR, CDR2 FQNEAQ (reference sequence). This CDR3 is 17 amino acids long. In DNA, the CDR3 is TGTGCCAGCAGCACAACGGGGGAGGGCGTAAAGTCCTACGAGCAGTACTTC. This encodes CASSTTGEGVKSYEQYF.

The chain employs TRBV28 and TRBJ2-5; D is possibly TRBD2 (7 bases). V dropped 5 bases and J dropped 7 bases, with 17 bases sitting between them. The CDR3 length is 14 residues. Germline CDR1 reads MDHEN; CDR2 reads SYDVKM. The DNA for the CDR3 is TGTGCCAGCAGTCAGTATACAGGGAGGGGGACCCAGTACTTC. It codes for CASSQYTGRGTQYF.

CDR3 sequence: CASSLVRGNEQFF. Here the CDR3 DNA reads TGTGCCAGCAGCTTAGTCAGGGGGAATGAGCAGTTCTTC. V gene TRBV7-3 combines with J gene TRBJ2-1; 7 nucleotides match TRBD1. Germline V gene sequence: CDR1 SGHTA, CDR2 FQGTGA. The CDR3 runs 13 residues. The V segment lost 2 bases and the J segment 7 bases; nucleotides outside the gene matches: 2.

This chain connects TRBV6-1 to TRBJ2-1, with TRBD2 identical over 15 bases. The CDR3 consists of 15 residues. V gave up 8 bases and J gave up 9 bases; unmatched junction bases: 8. The germline CDR1 and CDR2 sequences are MNHNS and SASEGT. CDR3 region: CASQGGLAGGPEQFF. In DNA form, the CDR3 reads TGTGCCAGCCAGGGAGGACTAGCGGGAGGGCCTGAGCAGTTCTTC.

The chain recombines TRBV10-3 with TRBJ2-7; TRBD1 matches at 7 bases. Germline CDR1 and CDR2: ENHRY and SYGVKD. Trimming removed 0 bases from V and 0 bases from J; junction bases left unmatched: 14. The CDR3 consists of 19 residues. CDR3 protein: CAISESGEPRGPISYEQYF. The CDR3 region has the DNA TGTGCCATCAGTGAGTCGGGGGAGCCAAGGGGGCCAATCTCCTACGAGCAGTACTTC.

V usage is TRBV19 and J usage is TRBJ1-3; no reliable D call. From germline, CDR1 is LNHDA and CDR2 SQIVND (reference sequence). The CDR3 consists of 16 residues. Trimming stripped 4 bases from V and 1 base from J, with 14 bases between. CDR3 amino acids: CASSSWSGKSGNTIYF. Written as DNA, the CDR3 is TGTGCCAGTAGTAGCTGGTCGGGGAAGTCTGGAAACACCATATATTTT.

The chain couples TRBV28 to TRBJ2-3; a weak D match, TRBD2 (5 bases). Germline V gene sequence: CDR1 MDHEN, CDR2 SYDVKM. V was cut by 4 bases and J by 0 bases, with 17 bases left in between. This CDR3 has 17 amino acids. DNA for the CDR3: TGTGCCAGCAGTTACCCCTGGTCAGCGGCTAGCACAGATACGCAGTATTTT. Translated: CASSYPWSAASTDTQYF.

CDR3 region: CASSQEARASGSSYNEQFF. In nucleotides, the CDR3 is TGCGCCAGCAGCCAAGAAGCTCGGGCTAGCGGTAGCTCCTACAATGAGCAGTTCTTC. The rearrangement uses TRBV4-3 and TRBJ2-1, with TRBD2 matching over 7 bases. Germline lookup yields CDR1 LGHNA and CDR2 YSLEER. Germline trimming cut 0 bases from V and 0 bases from J; bases unmatched to any gene: 11. The CDR3 spans 19 residues.

This clone was observed a handful of times. The rearrangement joins TRBV7-9 to TRBJ1-2, with D unresolved. CDR1 SEHNR and CDR2 FQNEAQ come from the germline V gene (reference sequence). V was cut by 2 bases and J by 1 base, with 8 bases left in between. The CDR3 has 14 amino acids. As DNA, the CDR3 is TGTGCCAGCAGCTTATCAGACGGTAACTATGGCTACACCTTC. It codes for CASSLSDGNYGYTF.

This sequence joins TRBV10-1 and TRBJ1-2, with D tentatively TRBD1 (5 bases). V was trimmed by 6 bases and J by 6 bases, leaving 14 bases between them. Germline CDR1 and CDR2: WNHNN and SYGVQD (reference sequence). The CDR3 consists of 13 residues. The CDR3 DNA follows: TGCGCCAGCAGCGACCAGGGAAGAAATGGCTACACCTTC. It yields the protein CASSDQGRNGYTF.

The chain recombines TRBV5-5 with TRBJ2-2, with TRBD2 matching over 11 bases. The junction had 10 bases not matched to a gene; V was cut back by 4 bases and J by 5 bases. CDR1 and CDR2 from the germline V gene are SGHKS and YYEKEE (reference sequence). This CDR3 comprises 17 residues. The CDR3 here is CASSRYTSGSITGELFF. The CDR3, as DNA: TGTGCCAGCAGCCGTTATACTAGCGGGAGTATTACCGGGGAGCTGTTTTTT.

The V and J genes are TRBV28 and TRBJ1-2; no clear D gene. The CDR3 is 12 residues long. Germline lookup yields CDR1 MDHEN and CDR2 SYDVKM. The V gene lost 6 bases and the J gene lost 4 bases, with 9 bases spanning the gap. The CDR3 DNA follows: TGTGCCAGCAGGAGGCAGGCCTATGGCTACACCTTC. Residues: CASRRQAYGYTF.

The V call is TRBV21-1, the J call TRBJ1-1. TRBV21-1 counts as a pseudogene. The CDR3 has 13 amino acids. CDR3 sequence reads: CASTQGGGSEAFF. In DNA, the CDR3 is TGTGCCAGCACCCAGGGGGGGGGATCTGAAGCTTTCTTT.

This clone showed up just a few times. The chain uses TRBV6-1 and TRBJ2-7; D is perhaps TRBD1 or TRBD2 (5 bases each). V lost 0 bases, J lost 2 bases, and 8 bases lay in between. The CDR3 has 14 residues. CDR1 is MNHNS, CDR2 SASEGT, per germline. The CDR3 protein is CASSEARGTYEQYF. CDR3 DNA sequence: TGTGCCAGCAGTGAAGCGAGGGGTACCTACGAGCAGTACTTC.

The DNA of the CDR3 is TGTGCCAGTAGTATAGTTCTGACTAGCGGGAGTCAAGATACGCAGTATTTT. The encoded protein is CASSIVLTSGSQDTQYF. The chain uses TRBV19 and TRBJ2-3; 12 nucleotides match TRBD2. CDR1 and CDR2 from the germline V gene are LNHDA and SQIVND (reference sequence). The CDR3 extends over 17 amino acids. The V and J ends lost 1 base and 5 bases, in that order; junction bases with no gene match: 7.

The rearrangement links TRBV10-3 to TRBJ2-1; perhaps TRBD2 as D (5 bases). Germline assignment: CDR1 ENHRY and CDR2 SYGVKD. CDR3 length equals 13 residues. V was clipped by 11 bases and J by 3 bases, with 14 bases between them. The CDR3 spells CAARSGFYNEQFF. CDR3 DNA: TGTGCCGCCCGGAGCGGCTTCTACAATGAGCAGTTCTTC.

This chain uses TRBV6-5 with TRBJ2-1; TRBD2 aligns across 9 bases. Trimming took 2 bases from V and 6 from J; bases not matched to a gene: 5. This CDR3 has 15 amino acids. The germline V gene has CDR1 MNHEY and CDR2 SVGAGI. CDR3 coding DNA: TGTGCCAGCAGTTACATTAGCGGGAGAAGCAATGAGCAGTTCTTC. It yields the protein CASSYISGRSNEQFF.

The chain recombines TRBV9 with TRBJ2-3; D unclear. The CDR3 has 14 amino acids. Germline values: CDR1 SGDLS, CDR2 YYNGEE. V gave up 0 bases and J gave up 1 base, with 6 bases separating them. The CDR3: CASSVAQRTDTQYF. The DNA for the CDR3 is TGTGCCAGCAGCGTAGCTCAGCGCACAGATACGCAGTATTTT.

The gene calls are TRBV6-5 and TRBJ2-2; 8 bases agree with TRBD1. V lost 5 bases and J lost 5; bases outside the gene matches: 1. The CDR3 runs to 13 residues. Germline CDR1 MNHEY, CDR2 SVGAGI. The CDR3 protein is CASSRQGTGELFF. The DNA of the CDR3 is TGTGCCAGCAGTCGACAGGGGACCGGGGAGCTGTTTTTT.

The V call is TRBV9, the J call TRBJ2-5, with 9 positions matching TRBD1. V was pared by 4 bases and J by 2 bases, with 9 bases of the junction left unmatched. Germline loops: CDR1 SGDLS, CDR2 YYNGEE. The CDR3 length is 16 residues. The CDR3 region is CASSFEDRGVQETQYF. The DNA of the CDR3 is TGTGCCAGCAGCTTCGAGGACAGGGGAGTACAAGAGACCCAGTACTTC.

The chain joins TRBV6-1 to TRBJ1-1; D might be TRBD1 (5 bases). The CDR3 length is 15 residues. Trimming removed 5 bases at V and 7 bases at J, with 20 bases between. Germline V gene sequence: CDR1 MNHNS, CDR2 SASEGT. The CDR3 DNA sequence: TGTGCCAGCAGTATATCGGGGGTAAAATCGGGTGAAGCTTTCTTT. It translates to CASSISGVKSGEAFF.

This clone was seen once. This chain links TRBV9 with TRBJ2-7, with TRBD2 matching over 9 bases. V was pared by 4 bases and J by 5 bases, with 7 bases of the junction left unmatched. The CDR3 spans 14 residues. Germline V CDR1 and CDR2: SGDLS, YYNGEE. CDR3 in amino acids: CASSPLAGYHEQYF. Written as DNA, the CDR3 is TGTGCCAGCAGCCCCCTAGCGGGATATCACGAGCAGTACTTC.

The DNA for the CDR3 is TGTGCCAGCAGCGATATACTAGCGGGGGGAGCCTACGAGCAGTACTTC. This codes for CASSDILAGGAYEQYF. V is TRBV5-8 and J is TRBJ2-7; 12 nucleotides agree with TRBD2. This CDR3 is built from 16 residues. Trimming took 4 bases from V and 2 from J; bases not matched to a gene: 7. The V gene's germline CDR1 is SGHTS and CDR2 YDEGEE.